The sequence of this TCR beta chain was determined in a study of blood T cell repertoires in COVID-19. About the study: Specimens from acute and convalescent COVID-19 originated in the United States, Italy and Spain.

The study drew participants aged about 18 to 89 years from around 24 US areas. V was cut by 5 bases and J by 0 bases, with 11 bases left in between. This CDR3 contains 15 residues. CDR1 SNHLY and CDR2 FYNNEI come from the germline V gene. Per the original methods: Amplification of reference gene primers provided the estimated nucleated cell counts. Clones were sequenced by immunoSEQ multiplex PCR, and TCRdb holds only the in-frame ones, with some missing. V and J calls plus clone size are reproduced from that table; the DNA served to infer D and trimming. Of fewer than 250,000 clones in the sample, approximately 84% were seen once.

This TCR was recovered from a woman aged 25 to 39 who had recovered from COVID-19. The J gene is TRBJ1-5, the V gene TRBV2; perhaps TRBD1 as D (5 bases). The specimen sequenced was PBMCs or T cells enriched from blood (not recorded which). CDR3 in DNA: TGTGCCAGCAGTTCCCAGGGAAATAGCAATCAGCCCCAGCATTTT. It translates to CASSSQGNSNQPQHF.